This TCR beta chain was profiled in a study of blood T cell repertoires in COVID-19. About the research overall: The samples span acute and convalescent COVID-19 from the United States, Italy and Spain. Sample material is recorded as cDNA or gDNA derived from T cells, B-cell-depleted T cells, or PBMCs.

V lost 0 bases to trimming and J lost 4 bases, with 11 bases between them. Germline V gene data show CDR1 as SGHKS and CDR2 as YYEKEE (reference sequence). There are 14 residues in the CDR3. Libraries were prepared by immunoSEQ multiplex PCR; TCRdb keeps only in-frame clonotypes and omits some of them. The sample carries approximately 50,000 clones, around three quarters recorded once. This receptor was taken from an older man with acute or convalescent COVID-19. V and J are TRBV5-5 and TRBJ2-7; D gene uncertain. Sequencing used peripheral blood. CDR3 loop: CASSLVVYGYEQYF. CDR3 coding DNA: TGTGCCAGCAGCTTGGTGGTCTACGGGTACGAGCAGTACTTC.